This TCR beta chain came from a study of blood T cell repertoires in COVID-19. Overall study: Samples taken during acute and convalescent COVID-19 were collected in the United States, Italy and Spain.

Sequenced by immunoSEQ multiplex PCR; TCRdb stores in-frame clones only, minus some. The sample carries around 100,000 clones, over 80% recorded once. The trim removed 2 bases at V and 5 bases at J, leaving 11 bases unmatched. Germline values: CDR1 KGHDR, CDR2 SFDVKD. The CDR3 loop spans 18 amino acids. This receptor was identified in a man aged 50 to 60 with active or convalescent COVID-19. Sequences were obtained from peripheral blood. V and J are TRBV24-1 and TRBJ2-3, with 11 bases that match TRBD1. CDR3 sequence reads: CATSDSSVDRGQIDTQYF. The CDR3 DNA reads TGTGCCACCAGTGATTCGTCGGTGGACAGGGGGCAGATAGATACGCAGTATTTT.